This T cell receptor (beta chain) emerged from a study of shared clonotypes between healthy human individuals. The data were produced by immunoSEQ multiplex PCR, yet TCRdb's version contains in-frame clones alone and is incomplete. The sample consists of 1,400,000 or so clones, 98% of them appearing once. The CDR3 has 18 residues. Trimming cost V 5 bases and J 7 bases; bases outside gene matches: 13. Germline V CDR1 and CDR2: MNHGY, SAAAGT. There were no recent acute infections or vaccinations among the donors, who were healthy HIV-negative adults. Sequencing input: naive CD4+ T cells sorted from blood. Documented subset: CD45RA+ positively selected. The rearrangement joins TRBV6-8 to TRBJ2-1; the match to TRBD2 covers 14 bases. The source of this sequence is a young man in good health. Written as DNA, the CDR3 is TGTGCCAGCAGTGCAACTCCGGGACTAGCGGGAGAGTGGAATGAGCAGTTCTTC. Residues: CASSATPGLAGEWNEQFF.